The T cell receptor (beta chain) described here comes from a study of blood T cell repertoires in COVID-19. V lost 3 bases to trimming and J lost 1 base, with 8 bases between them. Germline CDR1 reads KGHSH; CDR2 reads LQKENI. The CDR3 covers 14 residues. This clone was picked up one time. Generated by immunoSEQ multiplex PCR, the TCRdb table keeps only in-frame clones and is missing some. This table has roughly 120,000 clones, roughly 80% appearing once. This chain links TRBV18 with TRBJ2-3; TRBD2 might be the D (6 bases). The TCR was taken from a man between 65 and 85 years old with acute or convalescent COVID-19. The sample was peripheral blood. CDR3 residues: CASSPREGTDTQYF. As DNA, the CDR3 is TGTGCCAGCTCACCCAGGGAGGGCACAGATACGCAGTATTTT.